One sample yielded the 29 T cell receptor beta chains listed below, sequenced in a study of T cell responses to AZD1222 COVID-19 vaccine. Using immunoSEQ multiplex PCR, the repertoire was profiled, and TCRdb retains in-frame clones only, with some absent. This table has around 69,000 clones, more than 70% appearing once. The sample in question was peripheral blood, obtained on day 0 of AZD1222 vaccination. Receptor source: an adult in good health.

The chain is built from TRBV29-1 and TRBJ2-3; D is undetermined. With 4 bases removed from V and 1 base from J, the gap between germline ends came to 12 bases. Germline CDR1 and CDR2: SQVTM and ANQGSEA. The CDR3 has 14 residues. The CDR3 protein is CSVASGIGTDTQYF. As DNA, the CDR3 is TGCAGCGTTGCATCTGGGATCGGCACAGATACGCAGTATTTT.

The chain combines TRBV5-4 with TRBJ2-5, with 9 bases matching TRBD2. The CDR3 loop spans 15 amino acids. V lost 1 base and J lost 5; bases outside the gene matches: 6. CDR1 and CDR2 from the germline V gene are SGHNT and YYREEE (reference sequence). CDR3 in amino acids: CASSLKVAGVETQYF. The CDR3 DNA reads as TGTGCCAGCAGCTTGAAGGTAGCGGGGGTGGAGACCCAGTACTTC.

This CDR3 reads CASSERLAGPTDTQYF. CDR3 coding DNA: TGCGCCAGCAGTGAAAGGCTAGCGGGACCCACAGATACGCAGTATTTT. The chain couples TRBV10-2 to TRBJ2-3, with TRBD2 matching over 9 bases. Trimming removed 3 bases from V and 2 bases from J; junction bases left unmatched: 6. There are 16 residues in the CDR3. The germline V gene encodes CDR1 WSHSY and CDR2 SAAADI.

The chain links TRBV19 to TRBJ2-3; possibly TRBD2 for D (6 bases). V shed 3 bases and J shed 3 bases, with 13 bases lying between them. The CDR3 has 15 amino acids. Germline lookup yields CDR1 LNHDA and CDR2 SQIVND (reference sequence). This CDR3 is CASSINNRETDTQYF. The CDR3 nucleotides read TGTGCCAGTAGTATTAATAATCGGGAGACAGATACGCAGTATTTT.

The chain couples TRBV24-1 to TRBJ2-3, with 10 bases aligning to TRBD1. The CDR3 totals 13 residues. Germline V gives CDR1 KGHDR, CDR2 SFDVKD. V shed 7 bases and J 3 bases; nucleotides not matched to a gene: 0. The chain's CDR3 is CATRGQGTDTQYF. CDR3 nucleotides: TGTGCCACCAGGGGACAGGGGACAGATACGCAGTATTTT.

The chain is built from TRBV2 and TRBJ2-2; D gene uncertain. Trimming took 8 bases from V and 1 from J, leaving 8 bases between them. CDR1 and CDR2 from the germline V gene are SNHLY and FYNNEI. The CDR3 length is 13 residues. CDR3 amino acids: CASDIRNTGELFF. CDR3 nucleotide sequence: TGTGCCAGCGATATCAGGAACACCGGGGAGCTGTTTTTT.

CDR3 amino acids: CSVALGPDTQYF. The CDR3 bases are TGCAGCGTTGCCCTGGGACCGGATACGCAGTATTTT. The genes are TRBV29-1 and TRBJ2-3, with D possibly called TRBD1 or TRBD2 (5 bases each). Germline V lookup: CDR1 SQVTM, CDR2 ANQGSEA. The CDR3 is 12 residues long. Trimming shortened V by 4 bases and J by 6 bases, and 11 bases separated the two germline ends.

This chain links TRBV2 with TRBJ2-5, with D hard to call. In germline, CDR1 is SNHLY, CDR2 FYNNEI. V was shortened by 8 bases and J by 2 bases, with 9 bases between the two germline ends. The CDR3 runs 12 residues. The CDR3 here is CASRWGQETQYF. CDR3 DNA: TGTGCCAGCCGGTGGGGTCAAGAGACCCAGTACTTC.

This chain uses TRBV6-5 with TRBJ1-1; D is ambiguous. This CDR3 comprises 15 residues. The V and J ends lost 6 bases and 0 bases respectively, with 14 bases between them. Germline V lookup: CDR1 MNHEY, CDR2 SVGAGI. CDR3 protein: CASRDGGNLNTEAFF. In DNA form, the CDR3 reads TGTGCCAGCAGGGACGGAGGGAATCTGAACACTGAAGCTTTCTTT.

This chain uses TRBV10-3 with TRBJ2-3; 14 nucleotides align to TRBD2. Germline trimming cut 3 bases from V and 4 bases from J; bases unmatched to any gene: 12. Germline V gene lookup returns CDR1 ENHRY and CDR2 SYGVKD. The CDR3 sequence is 19 residues long. In DNA form, the CDR3 reads TGTGCCATCAGTGAACCGGGACTAGCGGGAGTTTTAGGGGCAGATACGCAGTATTTT. This sequence encodes CAISEPGLAGVLGADTQYF.

This clone was found a few times. The CDR3 DNA reads as TGCAGTGCTAGTAGGTCCCTGGGGGGGAGCGGGGTTGAAGCTTTCTTT. Its translation is CSASRSLGGSGVEAFF. This chain connects TRBV20-1 to TRBJ1-1; D might be TRBD1 (5 bases). The V end was cut by 3 bases, the J end by 7 bases, with 24 bases between. The CDR3 runs 16 residues. The germline V gene encodes CDR1 DFQATT and CDR2 SNEGSKA (reference sequence).

Notes on this clone: One junction end disagrees with the germline gene, perhaps due to a read error. The chain joins TRBV5-1 to TRBJ2-5; 7 bases line up with TRBD2. This CDR3 comprises 12 residues. CDR1 and CDR2 (germline): SGHRS, YFSETQ. The DNA of the CDR3 is TGCGCCAGCAGCCAACACCCGGGACTACCAAACTTC. Translated: CASSQHPGLPNF.

This chain uses TRBV2 with TRBJ2-7, with D perhaps TRBD1 (5 bases). Germline loops: CDR1 SNHLY, CDR2 FYNNEI. This CDR3 contains 12 residues. Deletions cut 4 bases from V and 6 bases from J, with 10 bases between. Here the CDR3 reads CASSGARVEQYV. The CDR3 nucleotides read TGTGCCAGCAGTGGTGCCAGGGTCGAGCAGTACGTC.

The chain joins TRBV5-1 to TRBJ2-5; perhaps TRBD1 as D (5 bases). The CDR3 is made up of 14 amino acids. Trimming removed 0 bases at V and 0 bases at J, with 6 bases between. Germline values: CDR1 SGHRS, CDR2 YFSETQ. This chain's CDR3 is CASSLVQDQETQYF. In nucleotides, the CDR3 is TGCGCCAGCAGCTTGGTACAGGACCAAGAGACCCAGTACTTC.

The chain has TRBV27 and TRBJ2-2; a weak D match, TRBD1 (6 bases). There are 17 residues in the CDR3. The V end was cut by 8 bases, the J end by 4 bases, with 23 bases between. Per the germline V gene, CDR1 is MNHEY and CDR2 is SMNVEV (reference sequence). CDR3 nucleotides: TGTGCCAGCCCTCCCCCCGGGCAGGGGTCCCCCACCGGGGAGCTGTTTTTT. It is translated as CASPPPGQGSPTGELFF.

This chain uses TRBV3-1 (or the pseudogene TRBV3-2) with TRBJ2-1; 13 bases align to TRBD2. There are 18 residues in the CDR3. Germline V CDR1 and CDR2: LGHDT, YNNKEL (reference sequence). J gave up 0 bases and V 1 base, and 3 bases lay outside the gene matches. The CDR3 protein is CASSQVLAGGPSYNEQFF. The CDR3 DNA follows: TGTGCCAGCAGCCAAGTACTAGCGGGGGGGCCCTCCTACAATGAGCAGTTCTTC.

This sequence joins TRBV5-1 and TRBJ2-7; TRBD2 agrees at 13 bases. The V gene end was trimmed by 0 bases and the J gene end by 2 bases; junction bases not matched to a gene: 2. CDR3 length equals 16 residues. The germline gives CDR1 SGHRS, CDR2 YFSETQ. CDR3 nucleotide sequence: TGCGCCAGCAGCTTGGGACTAGCGGGAGGTACCTACGAGCAGTACTTC. Protein product: CASSLGLAGGTYEQYF.

This chain links TRBV5-1 with TRBJ1-5; 8 nucleotides match TRBD1. The CDR3 totals 15 residues. Germline loops: CDR1 SGHRS, CDR2 YFSETQ. After removal of 3 bases from V and 3 bases from J, the junction contained 5 bases not matched to a gene. CDR3 region: CASSSTGAFNQPQHF. In DNA form, the CDR3 reads TGCGCCAGCAGCTCGACAGGGGCTTTCAATCAGCCCCAGCATTTT.

CDR3 coding DNA: TGTGCCAGTAGTATAGGGCGCCAGACCGTACCTGGGGCCAACGTCCTGACTTTC. Protein sequence: CASSIGRQTVPGANVLTF. The rearrangement joins TRBV19 to TRBJ2-6, with D unclear. Between the trimmed V and J ends, which lost 1 base and 2 bases, there was a span of 15 bases. This CDR3 is built from 18 residues. Germline CDR1 is LNHDA and CDR2 is SQIVND (reference sequence).

V and J are TRBV7-8 and TRBJ1-1; D may be TRBD1 (5 bases). This CDR3 contains 14 residues. Germline V gene sequence: CDR1 SGHVS, CDR2 FQNEAQ. Trimming removed 5 bases from V and 7 bases from J, with 17 bases in between. The CDR3 sequence is CASSLATGTNEAFF. The CDR3 DNA sequence: TGTGCCAGCAGCCTTGCCACCGGGACCAATGAAGCTTTCTTT. Filled out from reference TRBV7-8 and TRBJ1-1, the complete variable domain reads GAGVSQSPRYKVAKRGQDVALRCDPISGHVSLFWYQQALGQGPEFLTYFQNEAQLDKSGLPSDRFFAERPEGSVSTLKIQRTQQEDSAVYLCASSLATGTNEAFFGQGTRLTVV.

The chain combines TRBV19 with TRBJ1-5, with a tentative D call TRBD1 (5 bases). The CDR3 sequence is 15 residues long. V dropped 5 bases and J dropped 1 base, with 12 bases sitting between them. Germline CDR1 is LNHDA and CDR2 is SQIVND (reference sequence). For the CDR3, the DNA is TGTGCCAGTAGTCAGGGAGACACCAGCAATCAGCCCCAGCATTTT. Protein: CASSQGDTSNQPQHF.

V gene TRBV5-1 combines with J gene TRBJ1-3; D is undetermined. Germline V gives CDR1 SGHRS, CDR2 YFSETQ. Trimming cost V 4 bases and J 3 bases, with 14 bases left between them. This CDR3 is 15 amino acids long. The CDR3 protein is CASSLKSELGNTIYF. For the CDR3, the DNA is TGCGCCAGCAGCCTGAAAAGCGAACTTGGAAACACCATATATTTT. The whole variable domain, filled in from reference TRBV5-1 and TRBJ1-3, reads KAGVTQTPRYLIKTRGQQVTLSCSPISGHRSVSWYQQTPGQGLQFLFEYFSETQRNKGNFPGRFSGRQFSNSRSEMNVSTLELGDSALYLCASSLKSELGNTIYFGEGSWLTVV.

The chain joins TRBV3-1 (or the pseudogene TRBV3-2) to TRBJ2-3; unclear D gene. This CDR3 is 18 amino acids long. Germline V gene sequence: CDR1 LGHDT, CDR2 YNNKEL (reference sequence). V shed 0 bases and J shed 0 bases, with 16 bases lying between them. The CDR3 is CASSQELEGGRSTDTQYF. CDR3 sequence (DNA): TGTGCCAGCAGCCAAGAGTTGGAAGGTGGCAGGAGCACAGATACGCAGTATTTT.

The gene calls are TRBV28 and TRBJ1-5; 7 bases align to TRBD1. Germline values: CDR1 MDHEN, CDR2 SYDVKM. Germline trimming cut 6 bases from V and 5 bases from J; bases unmatched to any gene: 7. The length of the CDR3 is 14 residues. The CDR3 DNA follows: TGTGCCAGCAGACGCCGGGACAGCTATCAGCCCCAGCATTTT. Protein: CASRRRDSYQPQHF.

The V and J genes are TRBV6-5 and TRBJ1-2; no clear D. There are 14 residues in the CDR3. Trimming pared 2 bases from V and 5 bases from J, leaving 12 bases between. Germline-derived CDR1 and CDR2 are MNHEY and SVGAGI. CDR3 protein: CASSYDNNFYGYTF. The CDR3 DNA follows: TGTGCCAGCAGTTACGACAATAACTTTTATGGCTACACCTTC.

This chain connects TRBV20-1 to TRBJ1-1; no clear D gene. Trimming shortened V by 2 bases and J by 2 bases, and 3 bases separated the two germline ends. This CDR3 has 11 amino acids. CDR1 is DFQATT, CDR2 SNEGSKA, per germline (reference sequence). The CDR3 is CSARQNTEAFF. The CDR3 region has the DNA TGCAGTGCTAGACAAAACACTGAAGCTTTCTTT.

The chain is built from TRBV7-8 and TRBJ2-2; tentative D call: TRBD2 (6 bases). The V end was cut by 1 base, the J end by 4 bases, with 13 bases between. Germline V lookup: CDR1 SGHVS, CDR2 FQNEAQ. The CDR3 consists of 16 residues. CDR3 DNA: TGTGCCAGCAGCTTAGACGGCGGGCGGGGCACCGGGGAGCTGTTTTTT. Translating gives CASSLDGGRGTGELFF.

Here the CDR3 DNA reads TGTGCCAGCAGCCGAACAGGCCTCGGAGGCTACACCTTC. Protein sequence: CASSRTGLGGYTF. V is TRBV7-2 and J is TRBJ1-2; D is possibly TRBD1 (5 bases). Germline CDR1 is SGHTA and CDR2 is FQGNSA. Trimming stripped 5 bases from V and 8 bases from J, with 15 bases between. The CDR3 sequence is 13 residues long.

The chain carries TRBV29-1 and TRBJ2-5, with D possibly TRBD1 on 5 matching bases. This CDR3 is 12 amino acids long. The V end was cut by 4 bases, the J end by 0 bases, with 6 bases between. In germline, CDR1 is SQVTM, CDR2 ANQGSEA. For the CDR3, the DNA is TGCAGCGTTGGACAGAACCAAGAGACCCAGTACTTC. This translates into CSVGQNQETQYF.